This T cell receptor (beta chain) was documented in a study of neurological immune-mediated disorders. Every sequencing run generated over 190 million TCR-beta sequences from 15-18 subjects. Each CDR3 protein gets one entry after TCRdb re-called the 5' RACE reads with MiXCR. The sample has about 16,000 distinct CDR3 sequences; approximately 21% are singletons. With respect to this clonotype: Its specificity is not known.

Study results and caveats: No CDR3 amino acid sequences were shared by expanded clones across subjects, suggesting private repertoires in all groups.

Deletions cut 6 bases from V and 1 base from J, with 12 bases between. The CDR3 runs to 13 residues. Germline assignment: CDR1 DFQATT and CDR2 SNEGSKA (reference sequence). The TCR originated in a middle-aged man in good health. The chain uses TRBV20-1 and TRBJ1-1; D is undetermined. The sequenced material came from PBMCs. The CDR3 protein is CSATGNQNTEAFF. CDR3 DNA sequence: TGCAGTGCAACCGGGAACCAGAACACTGAAGCTTTCTTT.